This T cell receptor beta chain is from a study of cytomegalovirus exposure and HLA in healthy donors. Regarding the study as a whole: A later analysis found first-cohort TCR clusters tended to co-occur in the approximately 120 validation repertoires. Three CMV-associated chains proved CMV antigen-specific in vitro. The authors enumerated 150 to 200 TCR beta chains as linked to cytomegalovirus.

With 1 base removed from V and 3 bases from J, the gap between germline ends came to 4 bases. CDR1 and CDR2 (germline): LNHDA, SQIVND (reference sequence). CDR3 length: 13 amino acids. About this clone itself: As yet, its antigen is unknown.

The method was immunoSEQ multiplex PCR; TCRdb's version includes in-frame clones alone and lacks a portion of them. The sample contains 90,000 to 100,000 clones, about 90% of which appear only once. The J gene is TRBJ1-5, the V gene TRBV19; no clear D. This TCR was sampled from a man in his late teens or twenties in good health and CMV-seropositive. The source material was PBMCs. Here the CDR3 reads CASSIAVNQPQHF. CDR3 coding DNA: TGTGCCAGTAGTATAGCGGTCAATCAGCCCCAGCATTTT.